This entry features one T cell receptor beta chain sequence. Losses at the gene ends were 6 bases for V and 5 bases for J; bases not matched to a gene: 6. In germline, CDR1 is GTSNPN, CDR2 SVGIG (reference sequence). This CDR3 is built from 13 residues. The data were obtained in a study of blood T cell repertoires in COVID-19. Study-level background: T cells, B-cell-depleted T cells, or PBMCs provided the cDNA or gDNA that served as material.

Authors' methods: Cell counts per sample came from amplifying reference gene primers. Sequenced by immunoSEQ multiplex PCR; TCRdb stores in-frame clones only, minus some. V and J calls and clone size are given by that table; D and trimming were obtained from the DNA. The sample holds over 200,000 clones; around four fifths are singletons and the top ten take about 2.7%. Sequencing was performed on peripheral blood. This chain connects TRBV30 to TRBJ1-1; the match to TRBD1 covers 10 bases. This receptor was identified in a woman between 35 and 50 years old with active or convalescent COVID-19. Written as DNA, the CDR3 is TGTGCCTGTCGACAGGGGGCATTTACTGAAGCTTTCTTT. Its protein product is CACRQGAFTEAFF.